A single sample is the source of the 29 T cell receptor beta chains below, sequenced in a study of blood T cell repertoires in COVID-19. Measured with immunoSEQ multiplex PCR; TCRdb has only the in-frame clones, and not every one. The sample has 120,000 to 150,000 clones, 80% to 90% seen once. The sample was peripheral blood. Receptors originate from a man between 18 and 29 years old with COVID-19, enrolled during active disease.

This chain joins TRBV13 and TRBJ1-5; D ambiguous. V shed 7 bases and J shed 6 bases, with 13 bases lying between them. Per germline, CDR1 PRHDT and CDR2 FYEKMQ (reference sequence). CDR3 length equals 13 residues. The CDR3 region has the DNA TGTGCCAGCACCTCTGGGCGGGGTCAGCCCCAGCATTTT. It yields the protein CASTSGRGQPQHF.

The chain uses TRBV7-9 and TRBJ2-7, with D unresolved. Germline CDR1 reads SEHNR; CDR2 reads FQNEAQ (reference sequence). The CDR3 consists of 13 residues. Trimming stripped 1 base from V and 1 base from J, with 5 bases between. The CDR3 region has the DNA TGTGCCAGCAGCTTAGACGGTTCCTACGAGCAGTACTTC. Translated, it gives CASSLDGSYEQYF.

The J gene is TRBJ2-5, the V gene TRBV5-1; D remains unclear. The germline V gene encodes CDR1 SGHRS and CDR2 YFSETQ. This CDR3 has 13 amino acids. The V and J ends lost 5 bases and 1 base respectively, with 9 bases between them. In DNA, the CDR3 is TGCGCCAGCAGTCCTAGAAGCCAAGAGACCCAGTACTTC. It yields the protein CASSPRSQETQYF.

The CDR3 sequence: CASTLTGGLNEKLFF. In DNA, the CDR3 is TGTGCCAGTACCCTTACAGGGGGGCTTAATGAAAAACTGTTTTTT. The chain is built from TRBV19 and TRBJ1-4, with TRBD1 identical over 8 bases. The V gene's germline CDR1 is LNHDA and CDR2 SQIVND (reference sequence). CDR3 length equals 15 residues. The ends lost 7 bases at V and 4 bases at J; junction bases unmatched: 8.

The CDR3 is CASSPSDRGYEQYF. In DNA, the CDR3 is TGTGCCAGCAGCCCCTCCGACAGGGGCTACGAGCAGTACTTC. The chain links TRBV9 to TRBJ2-7; 8 nucleotides match TRBD1. After removal of 4 bases from V and 3 bases from J, the junction contained 6 bases not matched to a gene. This CDR3 is 14 amino acids long. Germline CDR1 and CDR2: SGDLS and YYNGEE. Together with reference TRBV9 and TRBJ2-7, the CDR3 gives the full variable domain: DSGVTQTPKHLITATGQRVTLRCSPRSGDLSVYWYQQSLDQGLQFLIQYYNGEERAKGNILERFSAQQFPDLHSELNLSSLELGDSALYFCASSPSDRGYEQYFGPGTRLTVT.

The chain employs TRBV27 and TRBJ2-5, with 10 bases identical to TRBD2. CDR1 is MNHEY, CDR2 SMNVEV, per germline (reference sequence). This CDR3 is built from 20 residues. Trimming took 5 bases from V and 3 from J; bases not matched to a gene: 21. CDR3 nucleotides: TGTGCCAGCAGTCCGACACCCTTTAAGCGGGAGGGCCCCCGAGAAGAGACCCAGTACTTC. Amino acids: CASSPTPFKREGPREETQYF.

The chain couples TRBV4-2 to TRBJ2-7, with a tentative D call TRBD2 (5 bases). The germline gives CDR1 LGHNA, CDR2 YNFKEQ. This CDR3 region has 16 residues. The V gene lost 1 base and the J gene lost 2 bases, with 15 bases spanning the gap. This CDR3 reads CASSQVSAPGAYEQYF. In nucleotides, the CDR3 is TGTGCCAGCAGCCAAGTATCGGCACCCGGGGCCTACGAGCAGTACTTC.

This clone is a singleton in its sample. The V call is TRBV7-6, the J call TRBJ2-3, with 9 bases matching TRBD1. The V segment lost 6 bases and the J segment 3 bases; nucleotides outside the gene matches: 7. The CDR3 spans 15 residues. Germline V gene sequence: CDR1 SGHVS, CDR2 FNYEAQ. Written as DNA, the CDR3 is TGTGCCAGCAGTCCAGACAGGGGGGGGACAGATACGCAGTATTTT. Its translation is CASSPDRGGTDTQYF. The full variable domain, in which reference TRBV7-6 and TRBJ2-3 provide the parts outside the CDR3, is GAGVSQSPRYKVTKRGQDVALRCDPISGHVSLYWYRQALGQGPEFLTYFNYEAQQDKSGLPNDRFSAERPEGSISTLTIQRTEQRDSAMYRCASSPDRGGTDTQYFGPGTRLTVL.

The chain employs TRBV3-1 (or the pseudogene TRBV3-2) and TRBJ2-3; 9 nucleotides match TRBD1. This CDR3 is 15 amino acids long. CDR1 and CDR2 from the germline V gene are LGHDT and YNNKEL (reference sequence). V dropped 3 bases and J dropped 2; count of bases not matched to a gene: 3. The CDR3: CASSQRTGDTDTQYF. CDR3 sequence (DNA): TGTGCCAGCAGCCAGCGGACAGGGGACACAGATACGCAGTATTTT.

The rearrangement joins TRBV28 to TRBJ1-1, with 8 bases that match TRBD1. The germline gives CDR1 MDHEN, CDR2 SYDVKM. The CDR3 sequence is 17 residues long. Trimming cost V 1 base and J 1 base; bases outside gene matches: 8. The CDR3 region has the DNA TGTGCCAGCAGTTTATCCTCGGACAGGGAGACGAACACTGAAGCTTTCTTT. Protein: CASSLSSDRETNTEAFF.

The J gene is TRBJ2-7, the V gene TRBV24-1, with D possibly being TRBD1 (6 bases). The CDR3 has 14 amino acids. Trimming took 3 bases from V and 3 from J, leaving 11 bases between them. Germline V gives CDR1 KGHDR, CDR2 SFDVKD. CDR3 in amino acids: CATSDTKQGYEQYF. In DNA form, the CDR3 reads TGTGCCACCAGTGATACCAAACAGGGCTACGAGCAGTACTTC.

This clone was recorded a few times. The chain carries TRBV6-5 and TRBJ1-3, with D possibly being TRBD1 (5 bases). Germline values: CDR1 MNHEY, CDR2 SVGAGI. V gave up 5 bases and J gave up 2 bases, with 7 bases separating them. The CDR3 runs 13 residues. CDR3 sequence: CASSMGPGNTIYF. The DNA of the CDR3 is TGTGCCAGCAGTATGGGGCCTGGAAACACCATATATTTT.

This clone came up a few times. V gene TRBV19 combines with J gene TRBJ2-3, with TRBD1 matching 7 bases. V trimming: 8 bases; J trimming: 3 bases; junction bases outside the gene matches: 11. The CDR3 consists of 15 residues. Germline V gene lookup returns CDR1 LNHDA and CDR2 SQIVND (reference sequence). CDR3 sequence reads: CASHPGDSPTDTQYF. The DNA for the CDR3 is TGTGCCAGTCACCCCGGGGACAGTCCGACAGATACGCAGTATTTT.

The chain links TRBV6-2 or TRBV6-3 to TRBJ2-1; TRBD2 matches 10 bases. The CDR3 is 17 amino acids. In germline, CDR1 is MNHEY, CDR2 SVGEGT. J gave up 0 bases and V 3 bases, and 5 bases lay outside the gene matches. CDR3 DNA: TGTGCCAGCAGTTATAATAGCGGGAGGAGCTCCTACAATGAGCAGTTCTTC. This encodes CASSYNSGRSSYNEQFF.

V is TRBV25-1 and J is TRBJ1-2; 10 nucleotides match TRBD1. CDR3 size: 12 residues. V lost 4 bases to trimming and J lost 7 bases; unmatched junction nucleotides: 0. Germline CDR1 is MGHDK and CDR2 is SYGVNS. In DNA form, the CDR3 reads TGTGCCAGCAGTGGGACAGGGGGTGGCTACACCTTC. Translating it yields CASSGTGGGYTF.

The CDR3 loop is CASRGLAGGRDKDTQYF. The CDR3 DNA is TGTGCCAGCAGGGGACTAGCGGGAGGGCGAGATAAAGATACGCAGTATTTT. This chain links TRBV27 with TRBJ2-3; the match to TRBD2 covers 16 bases. CDR3 length: 17 amino acids. Germline V gene lookup returns CDR1 MNHEY and CDR2 SMNVEV (reference sequence). V dropped 6 bases and J dropped 5; count of bases not matched to a gene: 8.

In DNA form, the CDR3 reads TGTGCCAGCGCGACGCGGGGAGCACCCCAAGAGACCCAGTACTTC. Its protein product is CASATRGAPQETQYF. The chain carries TRBV6-6 and TRBJ2-5; D perhaps matches TRBD2 (6 bases). V was cut by 8 bases and J by 1 base, with 17 bases left in between. The germline gives CDR1 MNHNY, CDR2 SVGAGI (reference sequence). This CDR3 has 15 residues.

This chain links TRBV5-6 with TRBJ2-7; weak D call: TRBD2 (6 bases). This CDR3 comprises 14 residues. Trimming shortened V by 2 bases and J by 2 bases, and 11 bases separated the two germline ends. CDR1 and CDR2 (germline): SGHDT, YYEEEE. DNA of the CDR3: TGTGCCAGCAGCTTCCGGGAGCCTCCCTACGAGCAGTACTTC. It specifies CASSFREPPYEQYF. Supplemented by reference TRBV5-6 and TRBJ2-7, the full variable domain reads DAGVTQSPTHLIKTRGQQVTLRCSPKSGHDTVSWYQQALGQGPQFIFQYYEEEERQRGNFPDRFSGHQFPNYSSELNVNALLLGDSALYLCASSFREPPYEQYFGPGTRLTVT.

The chain combines TRBV7-3 with TRBJ2-5; the match to TRBD2 covers 13 bases. The CDR3 has 16 amino acids. CDR1 and CDR2 (germline): SGHTA, FQGTGA. V lost 5 bases, J lost 5 bases, and 8 bases stayed unmatched. CDR3 sequence reads: CASSPGLAGVRETQYF. CDR3 nucleotide sequence: TGTGCCAGCAGCCCCGGACTAGCGGGAGTCCGGGAGACCCAGTACTTC.

The chain uses TRBV28 and TRBJ1-6; 11 bases agree with TRBD1. Germline assignment: CDR1 MDHEN and CDR2 SYDVKM. CDR3 length: 14 residues. V lost 4 bases to trimming and J lost 10 bases; unmatched junction nucleotides: 3. CDR3 amino acids: CASSWDRGGSPLHF. CDR3 DNA: TGTGCCAGCAGTTGGGACAGGGGGGGGTCACCCCTCCACTTT.

This chain links TRBV19 with TRBJ2-1; 7 bases agree with TRBD1. V was clipped by 7 bases and J by 4 bases; unmatched bases: 7. The CDR3 has 14 residues. The germline V gene encodes CDR1 LNHDA and CDR2 SQIVND (reference sequence). The CDR3 reads CASKAGTAYNEQFF. CDR3 bases: TGTGCCAGTAAGGCCGGGACAGCGTACAATGAGCAGTTCTTC.

This chain links TRBV5-1 with TRBJ2-2, with 7 nucleotides matching TRBD1. CDR1 and CDR2 from the germline V gene are SGHRS and YFSETQ. CDR3 length: 16 amino acids. Unmatched junction bases numbered 8, after V lost 5 bases and J lost 1 base. The CDR3 DNA follows: TGCGCCAGCAGTCGAAGGGACAGCGTGAACACCGGGGAGCTGTTTTTT. It yields the protein CASSRRDSVNTGELFF.

The V gene is TRBV28, the J gene TRBJ2-7, with a tentative D call TRBD2 (7 bases). CDR1 and CDR2 from the germline V gene are MDHEN and SYDVKM. This CDR3 spans 14 amino acids. Trimming cost V 4 bases and J 3 bases, with 13 bases left between them. The CDR3 region is CASSSPGGLYEQYF. The CDR3 DNA follows: TGTGCCAGCAGTTCCCCCGGGGGGCTCTACGAGCAGTACTTC. The full variable domain, completed using reference TRBV28 and TRBJ2-7, is DVKVTQSSRYLVKRTGEKVFLECVQDMDHENMFWYRQDPGLGLRLIYFSYDVKMKEKGDIPEGYSVSREKKERFSLILESASTNQTSMYLCASSSPGGLYEQYFGPGTRLTVT.

The chain joins TRBV30 to TRBJ2-1; TRBD1 is a possible D gene (6 bases). The CDR3 is 14 amino acids. The germline CDR1 and CDR2 sequences are GTSNPN and SVGIG (reference sequence). V was cut by 3 bases and J by 2 bases, with 11 bases left in between. The CDR3 loop reads CAWRPGQAYNEQFF. DNA of the CDR3: TGTGCCTGGAGGCCGGGACAAGCCTACAATGAGCAGTTCTTC.

This clone turned up a few times. The chain employs TRBV11-3 and TRBJ2-6; D is perhaps TRBD2 (6 bases). Trimming took off 2 bases at V and 2 bases at J, with 10 bases between the two ends. Germline CDR1 and CDR2: SGHNT and YENEEA. CDR3 length: 16 amino acids. This chain's CDR3 is CASSLSGVTGANVLTF. Here the CDR3 DNA reads TGTGCCAGCAGCTTATCGGGGGTGACTGGGGCCAACGTCCTGACTTTC. The complete variable domain, with remaining parts taken from reference TRBV11-3 and TRBJ2-6, reads EAGVVQSPRYKIIEKKQPVAFWCNPISGHNTLYWYLQNLGQGPELLIRYENEEAVDDSQLPKDRFSAERLKGVDSTLKIQPAELGDSAVYLCASSLSGVTGANVLTFGAGSRLTVL.

On this clone: Its ends do not fully match the called genes, so a read error is possible. The chain couples TRBV7-7 to TRBJ2-2, with D perhaps TRBD1 (6 bases). CDR1 and CDR2 (germline): SSHAT, FNYEAQ (reference sequence). The CDR3 runs to 14 residues. The CDR3 reads CASSLAGDTGELFF. DNA for the CDR3: TGTGCTAGCAGCTTAGCAGGGGACACCGGGGAGCTGTTTTTT.

V gene TRBV9 combines with J gene TRBJ2-1; 11 positions agree with TRBD2. From germline, CDR1 is SGDLS and CDR2 YYNGEE. The CDR3 has 15 amino acids. The ends lost 6 bases at V and 5 bases at J; junction bases unmatched: 7. The DNA of the CDR3 is TGTGCCAGCACCCGACTAGCGGGACAGAACAATGAGCAGTTCTTC. This codes for CASTRLAGQNNEQFF.

The chain joins TRBV6-5 to TRBJ1-1; the D is unclear. The V gene lost 0 bases and the J gene lost 0 bases, with 2 bases spanning the gap. CDR1 is MNHEY, CDR2 SVGAGI, per germline. The CDR3 length is 13 residues. Here the CDR3 DNA reads TGTGCCAGCAGTTACTCCTTGAACACTGAAGCTTTCTTT. It yields the protein CASSYSLNTEAFF.

This sequence joins TRBV5-6 and TRBJ1-2, with 11 bases aligning to TRBD1. The CDR3 sequence is 14 residues long. With 4 bases clipped from V and 7 bases from J, the junction kept 6 bases outside the gene matches. CDR1 SGHDT and CDR2 YYEEEE come from the germline V gene. CDR3 amino acids: CASSPGTGGRGYTF. The CDR3 DNA is TGTGCCAGCAGCCCCGGGACAGGGGGACGTGGCTACACCTTC.